This T cell receptor (beta chain) was recorded in a study of regulatory T cells in long-lasting Graves disease. Described time point: newly diagnosed GD, antithyroid drugs for less than 3 months. The TCR library was made from RNA that had been extracted from PBMCs in TRIzol. This CDR3 contains 11 residues. Per germline, CDR1 LGHNT and CDR2 FRNRAP. The V end was cut by 3 bases, the J end by 7 bases, with 6 bases between. CDR3 regions were amplified by Arm-PCR using iRepertoire HTBI primers to build TCR beta libraries. TCRdb passed the multiplex PCR reads through MiXCR, listing each CDR3 protein once. The table includes 400,000 to 550,000 distinct CDR3 sequences, 14% to 15% detected once. This same sample was also taken into another study, of T cells in Graves' hyperthyroidism and ophthalmopathy.

This clonotype was sampled from a woman aged 25 to 39 with Graves disease. This specimen was peripheral blood mononuclear cells (PBMCs), taken at new diagnosis, from a patient treated with antithyroid drugs. The V and J genes are TRBV12-5 and TRBJ1-1; D uncertain. CDR3 in amino acids: CASGFLYEAFF. DNA of the CDR3: TGTGCTAGTGGTTTCCTTTATGAAGCTTTCTTT.